Listed here are 20 T cell receptor beta chains from one sample, sequenced in a study of blood T cells in healthy people across ages. Through a sample-barcoded 5' primer and a J-beta primer mix, a second PCR was run for roughly 7 to 11 cycles. TCRdb independently ran MiXCR on the 5' RACE reads; one entry per CDR3 protein. The sample lists 660,000 or so distinct CDR3 sequences; approximately 50% were seen once. Sequencing used blood. These receptors originate from a man aged 60-69 years in good health.

Worth noting for this clonotype: The junction departs from the called germline gene at one end, perhaps through a read error. The chain employs TRBV5-1 and TRBJ2-5, with 16 positions matching TRBD2. Per the germline V gene, CDR1 is SGHRS and CDR2 is YFSETQ. The CDR3 consists of 14 residues. The CDR3 region has the DNA TGCGCCAGCAGCGGGACTAGCGGGAGGGAGACCCATTACTTC. Protein: CASSGTSGRETHYF.

This clonotype was counted ten times or more. V gene TRBV15 combines with J gene TRBJ2-1; D is uncertain. Between the trimmed V and J ends, which lost 0 bases and 15 bases, there was a span of 12 bases. CDR1 and CDR2 from the germline V gene are LNHNV and YYDKDF (reference sequence). The CDR3 covers 12 residues. The CDR3 here is CATSRDAVHPFF. DNA for the CDR3: TGTGCCACCAGCAGAGATGCCGTTCATCCGTTCTTC.

Worth noting for this clonotype: Being one base from a much bigger clone, this may be a read error. The chain employs TRBV10-3 and TRBJ2-7; D possibly corresponds to TRBD1 (6 bases). Trimming pared 2 bases from V and 7 bases from J, leaving 18 bases between. The CDR3 is 15 amino acids. Germline values: CDR1 ENHRY, CDR2 SYGVKD. The CDR3: CAISETGRAGNEQYF. CDR3 nucleotides: TGTGCCATCAGTGAGACAGGGCGCGCTGGCAATGAGCAGTACTTC.

This clonotype was observed many times. The V and J genes are TRBV7-2 and TRBJ2-5; the D is unclear. Germline-derived CDR1 and CDR2 are SGHTA and FQGNSA. V was shortened by 2 bases and J by 4 bases, with 2 bases between the two germline ends. CDR3 length equals 11 residues. CDR3 bases: TGTGCCAGCAGCTTAACAGAGACCCAGTACTTC. This sequence encodes CASSLTETQYF.

The gene calls are TRBV29-1 and TRBJ2-1; no definite D call. Germline values: CDR1 SQVTM, CDR2 ANQGSEA. This CDR3 comprises 12 residues. V was clipped by 4 bases and J by 5 bases, with 9 bases between them. CDR3 sequence reads: CSVAIGNNEQFF. The CDR3 region has the DNA TGCAGCGTTGCCATCGGTAACAATGAGCAGTTCTTC.

The chain is built from TRBV6-1 and TRBJ1-4; 8 bases fit TRBD1. V was clipped by 5 bases and J by 10 bases; unmatched bases: 9. This CDR3 region has 14 residues. Germline assignment: CDR1 MNHNS and CDR2 SASEGT. The CDR3 DNA follows: TGTGCCAGCAGTCCCAGGGGGCGCGGTGGAAAACTGTTTTTT. Translated: CASSPRGRGGKLFF.

V usage is TRBV11-2 and J usage is TRBJ2-1, with 8 bases matching TRBD1. This CDR3 comprises 15 residues. Germline V gene lookup returns CDR1 SGHAT and CDR2 FQNNGV. Trimming took 8 bases from V and 8 from J; bases not matched to a gene: 14. The CDR3 spells CASRTNWQGAYEQFF. DNA for the CDR3: TGTGCCAGCCGAACGAATTGGCAGGGGGCCTATGAGCAGTTCTTC. The whole variable domain, filled in from reference TRBV11-2 and TRBJ2-1, reads EAGVAQSPRYKIIEKRQSVAFWCNPISGHATLYWYQQILGQGPKLLIQFQNNGVVDDSQLPKDRFSAERLKGVDSTLKIQPAKLEDSAVYLCASRTNWQGAYEQFFGPGTRLTVL.

This clonotype appeared many times. The rearrangement uses TRBV6-6 and TRBJ1-5, with D tentatively TRBD1 (5 bases). The CDR3 has 12 residues. V was trimmed by 6 bases and J by 6 bases, leaving 9 bases between them. CDR1 and CDR2 from the germline V gene are MNHNY and SVGAGI (reference sequence). CDR3 region: CASSPDSQPQHF. In DNA, the CDR3 is TGTGCCAGCAGCCCCGACAGTCAGCCCCAGCATTTT.

The sample holds a few counts of this clonotype. The genes are TRBV20-1 and TRBJ1-2; no clear D gene. V lost 5 bases and J 8 bases, leaving 24 bases between the germline ends. The CDR3 spans 15 residues. Germline CDR1 reads DFQATT; CDR2 reads SNEGSKA (reference sequence). CDR3 region: CSAQPDKAPARGYTF. The CDR3 nucleotides read TGCAGTGCTCAACCAGACAAGGCCCCCGCCCGGGGCTACACCTTC.

The chain links TRBV10-3 to TRBJ1-6; D is ambiguous. This CDR3 is 13 amino acids long. Germline V gene lookup returns CDR1 ENHRY and CDR2 SYGVKD. Trimming stripped 10 bases from V and 9 bases from J, with 16 bases between. This chain's CDR3 is CATQDRGGSPLHF. The CDR3 DNA reads as TGTGCCACCCAGGATCGCGGTGGTTCACCCCTCCACTTT.

This chain links TRBV20-1 with TRBJ2-5, with TRBD1 as a possible D gene (6 bases). V was trimmed by 4 bases and J by 1 base, leaving 16 bases between them. Per germline, CDR1 DFQATT and CDR2 SNEGSKA (reference sequence). This CDR3 is built from 15 residues. CDR3 in DNA: TGCAGTGCTAACGGACAGCGAGGGACCCAAGAGACCCAGTACTTC. Translated: CSANGQRGTQETQYF.

The rearrangement uses TRBV6-1 and TRBJ1-6; a weak D match, TRBD1 (5 bases). This CDR3 region has 15 residues. Germline CDR1 and CDR2: MNHNS and SASEGT. Between the trimmed V and J ends, which lost 6 bases and 8 bases, there was a span of 17 bases. The CDR3 loop is CASSASGPYYSPLHF. CDR3 coding DNA: TGTGCCAGCAGCGCTTCGGGACCCTACTATTCACCCCTCCACTTT.

The chain links TRBV20-1 to TRBJ2-3; 8 bases agree with TRBD1. Germline lookup yields CDR1 DFQATT and CDR2 SNEGSKA (reference sequence). The CDR3 is 14 residues long. The J segment lost 3 bases and the V segment lost 6 bases, leaving 8 bases of the junction unmatched. The CDR3 reads CSARTGFGTDTQYF. In DNA form, the CDR3 reads TGCAGTGCCCGGACAGGGTTTGGGACAGATACGCAGTATTTT.

Written as DNA, the CDR3 is TGCGCCAGCAGTGGTGGTAGCGGGGGACCATACAATGAGCAGTTCTTC. Its protein is CASSGGSGGPYNEQFF. This rearrangement joins TRBV10-1 to TRBJ2-1; 9 bases are a match to TRBD2. The CDR3 sequence is 16 residues long. Germline CDR1 and CDR2: WNHNN and SYGVQD (reference sequence). The J segment lost 4 bases and the V segment lost 4 bases, leaving 8 bases of the junction unmatched.

This clonotype was counted many times. The rearrangement joins TRBV27 to TRBJ2-2, with 9 bases that match TRBD2. The CDR3 length is 16 residues. V dropped 4 bases and J dropped 4; count of bases not matched to a gene: 7. CDR1 MNHEY and CDR2 SMNVEV come from the germline V gene (reference sequence). For the CDR3, the DNA is TGTGCCAGCAGTTCGGGGACTAGCCCGATCACCGGGGAGCTGTTTTTT. It translates to CASSSGTSPITGELFF.

Only a few counts were recorded for this clonotype. The chain joins TRBV12-3 or TRBV12-4 to TRBJ2-3; tentatively, D is TRBD1 (6 bases). This CDR3 is 15 amino acids long. V was trimmed by 0 bases and J by 1 base, leaving 8 bases between them. This CDR3 is CASSLAGARTDTQYF. CDR3 nucleotides: TGTGCCAGCAGTTTAGCGGGGGCCCGCACAGATACGCAGTATTTT.

The chain combines TRBV5-1 with TRBJ2-1; 7 bases line up with TRBD2. The CDR3 totals 13 residues. Trimming removed 8 bases from V and 5 bases from J; junction bases left unmatched: 7. CDR1 SGHRS and CDR2 YFSETQ come from the germline V gene. This CDR3 is CASGTTENNEQFF. As DNA, the CDR3 is TGCGCCAGTGGGACTACAGAAAACAATGAGCAGTTCTTC.

The chain couples TRBV5-1 to TRBJ2-7, with a tentative D call TRBD1 (5 bases). Judging by the DNA end, TRBJ2-5 fits better; the J call may be wrong. Germline CDR1 SGHRS, CDR2 YFSETQ. The CDR3 has 14 amino acids. The DNA of the CDR3 is TGCGCCAGCAGCTTGGTCCAGGGTAAAGAGACCCAGTACTTC. Amino acid sequence: CASSLVQGKETQYF.

Notes on this clonotype: A read error may explain this, as a much larger clone is one base away. V usage is TRBV5-1 and J usage is TRBJ2-5; TRBD2 matches 7 bases. Germline assignment: CDR1 SGHRS and CDR2 YFSETQ. This CDR3 is built from 13 residues. The CDR3 sequence: CASSREWRETRYF. In DNA, the CDR3 is TGCGCCAGCAGCCGCGAATGGCGGGAGACCCGGTACTTC.

The CDR3 sequence: CASHRGGREDTQYF. The CDR3 region has the DNA TGTGCCAGCCACCGAGGGGGCAGGGAAGATACGCAGTATTTT. The rearrangement uses TRBV12-3 or TRBV12-4 and TRBJ2-3; TRBD1 matches 7 bases. The CDR3 spans 14 residues. With V trimmed by 8 bases and J by 5 bases, 10 bases remained unmatched.